A single sample gave rise to the 14 T cell receptor beta chains below, sequenced in a study of identical twins. TCRdb re-called the 5' RACE reads through MiXCR, storing one row per CDR3 protein. The sample has roughly 750,000 distinct CDR3 sequences; roughly 20% are singletons. The same specimen was also included in a second study, on T cells expressing NK-cell markers.

Sequencing was done on a sample of PBMCs. These receptors came from a woman aged 18-30 years in good health.

The rearrangement uses TRBV12-3 or TRBV12-4 and TRBJ1-3; D uncertain. The length of the CDR3 is 14 residues. Trimming removed 3 bases at V and 0 bases at J, with 6 bases between. CDR3 coding DNA: TGTGCCAGCAGTTTTATTAGCTCTGGAAACACCATATATTTT. This translates into CASSFISSGNTIYF.

This rearrangement joins TRBV15 to TRBJ2-1, with 16 bases aligning to TRBD2. The CDR3 consists of 15 residues. CDR1 LNHNV and CDR2 YYDKDF come from the germline V gene (reference sequence). The trim removed 5 bases at V and 10 bases at J, leaving 5 bases unmatched. CDR3 sequence reads: CATSSGLAGGHEQFF. The DNA for the CDR3 is TGTGCCACCAGCTCGGGACTAGCGGGGGGGCACGAGCAGTTCTTC.

This clonotype was observed a few times. The chain has TRBV5-1 and TRBJ2-1; 12 bases fit TRBD2. The germline V gene has CDR1 SGHRS and CDR2 YFSETQ. The CDR3 is 17 amino acids. J gave up 0 bases and V 0 bases, and 1 base lay outside the gene matches. The CDR3 loop reads CASSLVLAGGSYNEQFF. The CDR3 coding sequence is TGCGCCAGCAGCTTGGTACTAGCGGGAGGCTCCTACAATGAGCAGTTCTTC.

This clonotype was recorded many times. This sequence joins TRBV7-2 and TRBJ2-7; perhaps TRBD1 as D (5 bases). Germline V gives CDR1 SGHTA, CDR2 FQGNSA. The CDR3 runs 15 residues. The V end lost 6 bases, the J end lost 2 bases, and 17 bases lay between the germline ends. The CDR3 DNA reads TGTGCCAGCAGTCTCGACGACAGCCCAACCTACGAGCAGTACTTC. Its translation: CASSLDDSPTYEQYF.

This chain links TRBV7-9 with TRBJ2-1; no clear D gene. Trimming cost V 2 bases and J 6 bases, with 11 bases left between them. Germline V lookup: CDR1 SEHNR, CDR2 FQNEAQ (reference sequence). CDR3 length: 14 residues. The CDR3 nucleotides are TGTGCCAGCAGCTTAAAGGTGGTATCCAATGAGCAGTTCTTC. Protein product: CASSLKVVSNEQFF. The complete variable domain, with remaining parts taken from reference TRBV7-9 and TRBJ2-1, reads DTGVSQNPRHKITKRGQNVTFRCDPISEHNRLYWYRQTLGQGPEFLTYFQNEAQLEKSRLLSDRFSAERPKGSFSTLEIQRTEQGDSAMYLCASSLKVVSNEQFFGPGTRLTVL.

This clonotype was detected only a few times. The CDR3: CSAKPGDQETQYF. The CDR3 coding sequence is TGCAGTGCTAAACCAGGGGATCAAGAGACCCAGTACTTC. This chain links TRBV20-1 with TRBJ2-5, with D perhaps matching TRBD1 (6 bases). The CDR3 is made up of 13 amino acids. Germline V lookup: CDR1 DFQATT, CDR2 SNEGSKA (reference sequence). The ends were cut back, 4 bases at V and 2 bases at J, with 11 bases in the middle.

The rearrangement joins TRBV5-6 to TRBJ2-1; 9 bases line up with TRBD2. CDR3 length: 17 residues. V shed 6 bases, J shed 6 bases, and the junction held 16 bases outside the gene matches. Looked up from germline, CDR1 is SGHDT and CDR2 is YYEEEE. The CDR3 DNA sequence: TGTGCCAGCATCGTCTTCCTACTAGGGCGGGGGGGCAATGAGCAGTTCTTC. Protein product: CASIVFLLGRGGNEQFF.

At least ten counts were recorded for this clonotype. The chain has TRBV5-1 and TRBJ2-7; D assignment may be TRBD1 or TRBD2 (5 bases each). The CDR3 is made up of 18 amino acids. Trimming removed 0 bases from V and 6 bases from J, with 25 bases in between. CDR1 is SGHRS, CDR2 YFSETQ, per germline. The CDR3 DNA reads TGCGCCAGCAGCTTGGACCCCCGGGACCCCTTATCGTGGCCCGAGCAGTACTTC. Amino acids: CASSLDPRDPLSWPEQYF. The full variable domain, rest sourced from reference TRBV5-1 and TRBJ2-7, is KAGVTQTPRYLIKTRGQQVTLSCSPISGHRSVSWYQQTPGQGLQFLFEYFSETQRNKGNFPGRFSGRQFSNSRSEMNVSTLELGDSALYLCASSLDPRDPLSWPEQYFGPGTRLTVT.

The gene calls are TRBV12-3 or TRBV12-4 and TRBJ1-2, with D unclear. The V end lost 6 bases, the J end lost 8 bases, and 16 bases lay between the germline ends. This CDR3 is built from 13 residues. The CDR3 loop reads CASSPRDRLGYTF. In nucleotides, the CDR3 is TGTGCCAGCAGCCCGAGGGATCGGTTGGGCTACACCTTC.

This clonotype was observed a few times. The genes are TRBV5-1 and TRBJ2-5; the D is unclear. This CDR3 has 15 residues. Per germline, CDR1 SGHRS and CDR2 YFSETQ. Between the trimmed V and J ends, which lost 4 bases and 5 bases, there was a span of 18 bases. The CDR3 spells CASSPTSPPGETQYF. The CDR3 DNA follows: TGCGCCAGCAGCCCCACGTCCCCTCCTGGGGAGACCCAGTACTTC.

This clonotype was seen a few times. The gene calls are TRBV5-6 and TRBJ2-2; 8 positions agree with TRBD2. The CDR3 is made up of 14 amino acids. Germline V lookup: CDR1 SGHDT, CDR2 YYEEEE. V shed 4 bases and J 5 bases; nucleotides not matched to a gene: 4. CDR3 protein: CASSPGLGTGELFF. CDR3 in DNA: TGTGCCAGCAGCCCGGGACTAGGGACCGGGGAGCTGTTTTTT.

The sample holds a few counts of this clonotype. The rearrangement links TRBV20-1 to TRBJ2-1; a weak D match, TRBD2 (7 bases). Germline CDR1 DFQATT, CDR2 SNEGSKA (reference sequence). The CDR3 covers 16 residues. The V gene lost 2 bases and the J gene lost 4 bases, with 18 bases spanning the gap. As DNA, the CDR3 is TGCAGTGCTAGACTTTCATCGGGGGGCGTTTACAATGAGCAGTTCTTC. Translating it yields CSARLSSGGVYNEQFF.

This clonotype has ten or more counts. The chain employs TRBV5-6 and TRBJ2-3; D is unclear. V was clipped by 0 bases and J by 10 bases, with 6 bases between them. CDR1 and CDR2 from the germline V gene are SGHDT and YYEEEE. The CDR3 is 11 residues long. CDR3 amino acids: CASSLGDSQYF. In nucleotides, the CDR3 is TGTGCCAGCAGCTTGGGAGACTCGCAGTATTTT.

This clonotype was counted between two and nine times. The CDR3 bases are TGTGCCAGCATCCCGGGGAGAAGACAGAGCAATCAGCCCCAGCATTTT. It codes for CASIPGRRQSNQPQHF. This rearrangement joins TRBV6-1 to TRBJ1-5, with D possibly TRBD1 on 5 matching bases. The germline CDR1 and CDR2 sequences are MNHNS and SASEGT. The CDR3 is made up of 16 amino acids. V lost 7 bases, J lost 1 base, and 17 bases lay in between.